The 9 T cell receptor beta chains in this list originate from one sample, sequenced in a study of T cells in Graves' hyperthyroidism and ophthalmopathy. Researchers took RNA transcripts and amplified the TCR beta CDR3 regions from them. A set of HTBI primers served as the primers for a first-round RT-PCR of the TCR CDR3. From the multiplex PCR reads, TCRdb called clonotypes with MiXCR, one entry per CDR3 protein. Altogether a few hundred thousand distinct CDR3 sequences are present, less than 25% being singletons, with the ten largest covering more than 25%. Specimen: blood. These receptor sequences come from a man aged 18 to 30 with Graves' hyperthyroidism.

The genes are TRBV12-3 or TRBV12-4 and TRBJ2-5; 7 nucleotides align to TRBD1. This CDR3 spans 15 amino acids. The ends lost 5 bases at V and 3 bases at J; junction bases unmatched: 9. CDR3 sequence: CASSHARQGKETQYF. The DNA for the CDR3 is TGTGCCAGCAGTCATGCCCGACAGGGAAAAGAGACCCAGTACTTC.

The genes are TRBV19 and TRBJ1-1, with D tentatively TRBD1 (5 bases). Germline values: CDR1 LNHDA, CDR2 SQIVND (reference sequence). Deletions cut 2 bases from V and 0 bases from J, with 16 bases between. The CDR3 is made up of 17 amino acids. The CDR3, as DNA: TGTGCCAGTAGTATAAAGAAAGGGGACGGAATGAACACTGAAGCTTTCTTT. Its translation: CASSIKKGDGMNTEAFF.

The table lists this clonotype with many counts. The J gene is TRBJ1-5, the V gene TRBV19; TRBD1 aligns across 8 bases. CDR1 LNHDA and CDR2 SQIVND come from the germline V gene (reference sequence). The junction had 4 bases not matched to a gene; V was cut back by 8 bases and J by 7 bases. This CDR3 spans 12 amino acids. In nucleotides, the CDR3 is TGTGCCAGTCGGACAGGGCCCCAGCCCCAGCATTTT. Residues: CASRTGPQPQHF.

The rearrangement links TRBV2 to TRBJ1-5, with no clear D. The V and J ends lost 5 bases and 9 bases respectively, with 11 bases between them. Germline V gene sequence: CDR1 SNHLY, CDR2 FYNNEI. The CDR3 contains 12 residues. In DNA, the CDR3 is TGTGCCAGCAGTTATACTTCCTTGCCCCAGCATTTT. It codes for CASSYTSLPQHF.

The rearrangement joins TRBV5-1 to TRBJ1-2, with 9 bases identical to TRBD1. V lost 0 bases and J lost 13; bases outside the gene matches: 1. The CDR3 is made up of 11 amino acids. Germline CDR1 and CDR2: SGHRS and YFSETQ. The DNA for the CDR3 is TGCGCCAGCAGCTTGGACAGGGGGCCCACCTTC. It codes for CASSLDRGPTF.

The chain couples TRBV3-1 to TRBJ1-1; weak D call: TRBD1 (6 bases). CDR3 length: 14 residues. CDR1 and CDR2 (germline): LGHDT, YNNKEL (reference sequence). V was trimmed by 2 bases and J by 14 bases, leaving 21 bases between them. CDR3 region: CASSQRGPQGSRFF. CDR3 bases: TGTGCCAGCAGCCAACGGGGGCCCCAGGGATCAAGGTTCTTT. The variable domain in full, with the rest retrieved from reference TRBV3-1 and TRBJ1-1, is DTAVSQTPKYLVTQMGNDKSIKCEQNLGHDTMYWYKQDSKKFLKIMFSYNNKELIINETVPNRFSPKSPDKAHLNLHINSLELGDSAVYFCASSQRGPQGSRFFGQGTRLTVV.

The chain combines TRBV28 with TRBJ2-7; 11 positions match TRBD2. Trimming took 4 bases from V and 2 from J; bases not matched to a gene: 4. The CDR3 is made up of 15 amino acids. In germline, CDR1 is MDHEN, CDR2 SYDVKM. CDR3 sequence: CASSSRTSGPYEQYF. DNA for the CDR3: TGTGCCAGCAGTTCACGGACTAGCGGGCCCTACGAGCAGTACTTC.

This clonotype appeared many times. V and J are TRBV20-1 and TRBJ1-2; unclear D gene. CDR1 and CDR2 (germline): DFQATT, SNEGSKA (reference sequence). This CDR3 is built from 12 residues. Deletions cut 1 base from V and 14 bases from J, with 17 bases between. The CDR3 sequence is CSARVTDRAGTF. Here the CDR3 DNA reads TGCAGTGCTAGAGTTACAGACCGTGCTGGAACCTTC.

This clonotype has just a few counts. This chain uses TRBV7-6 with TRBJ2-5; D call uncertain. The length of the CDR3 is 15 residues. The germline V and J ends were trimmed by 5 bases and 2 bases, with 15 bases remaining between them. Germline V lookup: CDR1 SGHVS, CDR2 FNYEAQ. In DNA, the CDR3 is TGTGCCAGCAGCGTTACAAACGGACGGCAAGAGACCCAGTACTTC. Protein: CASSVTNGRQETQYF.